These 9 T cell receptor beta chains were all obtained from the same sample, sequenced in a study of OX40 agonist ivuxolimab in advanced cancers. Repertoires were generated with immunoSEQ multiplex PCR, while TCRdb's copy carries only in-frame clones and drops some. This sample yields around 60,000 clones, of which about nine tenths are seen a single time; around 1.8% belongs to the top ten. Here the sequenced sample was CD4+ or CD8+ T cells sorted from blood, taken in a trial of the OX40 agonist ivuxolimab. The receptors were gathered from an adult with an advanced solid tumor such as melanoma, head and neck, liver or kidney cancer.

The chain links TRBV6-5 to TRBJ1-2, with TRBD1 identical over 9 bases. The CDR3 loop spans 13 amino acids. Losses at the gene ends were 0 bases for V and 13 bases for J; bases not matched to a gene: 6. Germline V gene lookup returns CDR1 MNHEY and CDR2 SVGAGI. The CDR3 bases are TGTGCCAGCAGTTACTCTGACAGGGGGTCTATCACCTTC. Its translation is CASSYSDRGSITF.

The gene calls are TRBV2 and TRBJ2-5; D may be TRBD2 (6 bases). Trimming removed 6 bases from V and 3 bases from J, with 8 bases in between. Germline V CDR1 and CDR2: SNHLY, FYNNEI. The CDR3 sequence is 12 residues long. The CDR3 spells CASSRGKETQYF. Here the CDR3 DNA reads TGTGCCAGCAGCCGGGGGAAAGAGACCCAGTACTTC.

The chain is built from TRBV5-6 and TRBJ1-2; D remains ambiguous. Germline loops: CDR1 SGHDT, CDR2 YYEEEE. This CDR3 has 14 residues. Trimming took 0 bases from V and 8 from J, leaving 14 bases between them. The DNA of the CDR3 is TGTGCCAGCAGCTTGGGACTCAAATCTCGGGGCTACACCTTC. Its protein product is CASSLGLKSRGYTF.

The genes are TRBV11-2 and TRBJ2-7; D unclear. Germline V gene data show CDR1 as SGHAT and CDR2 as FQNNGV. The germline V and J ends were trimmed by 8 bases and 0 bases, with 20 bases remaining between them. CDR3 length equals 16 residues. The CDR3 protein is CASEPLPRHFSYEQYF. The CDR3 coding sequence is TGTGCCAGCGAACCTCTCCCCCGGCACTTCTCCTACGAGCAGTACTTC.

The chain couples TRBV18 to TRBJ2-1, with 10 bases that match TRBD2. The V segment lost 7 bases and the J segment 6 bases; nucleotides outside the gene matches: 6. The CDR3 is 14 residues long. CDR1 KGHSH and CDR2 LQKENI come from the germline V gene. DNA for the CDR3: TGTGCCAGCTTAAGCGGGGGGGCCTCCAATGAGCAGTTCTTC. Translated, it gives CASLSGGASNEQFF. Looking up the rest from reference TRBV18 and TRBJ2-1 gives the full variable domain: NAGVMQNPRHLVRRRGQEARLRCSPMKGHSHVYWYRQLPEEGLKFMVYLQKENIIDESGMPKERFSAEFPKEGPSILRIQQVVRGDSAAYFCASLSGGASNEQFFGPGTRLTVL.

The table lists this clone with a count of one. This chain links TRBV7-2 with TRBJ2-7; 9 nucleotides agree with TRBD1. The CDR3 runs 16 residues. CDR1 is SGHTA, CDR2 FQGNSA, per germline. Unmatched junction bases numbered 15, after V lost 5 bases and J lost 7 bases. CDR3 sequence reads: CASSPLGGTGNGEQYF. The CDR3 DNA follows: TGTGCCAGCAGCCCACTTGGGGGGACAGGGAATGGGGAGCAGTACTTC.

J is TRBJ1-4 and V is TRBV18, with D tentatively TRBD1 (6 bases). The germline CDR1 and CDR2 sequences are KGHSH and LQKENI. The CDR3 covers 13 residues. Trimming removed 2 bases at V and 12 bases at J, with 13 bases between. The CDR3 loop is CASSPVGGTELFF. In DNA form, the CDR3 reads TGTGCCAGCTCACCAGTAGGGGGGACGGAACTGTTTTTT. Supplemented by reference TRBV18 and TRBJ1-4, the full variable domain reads NAGVMQNPRHLVRRRGQEARLRCSPMKGHSHVYWYRQLPEEGLKFMVYLQKENIIDESGMPKERFSAEFPKEGPSILRIQQVVRGDSAAYFCASSPVGGTELFFGSGTQLSVL.

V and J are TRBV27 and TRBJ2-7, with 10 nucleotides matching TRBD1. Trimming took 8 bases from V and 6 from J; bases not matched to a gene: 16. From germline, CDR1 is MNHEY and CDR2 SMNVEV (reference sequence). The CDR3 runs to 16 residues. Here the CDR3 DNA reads TGTGCCAGCGCTCGGGGGGCCCCCGGGACAGGGGTCGAGCAGTACTTC. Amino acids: CASARGAPGTGVEQYF.

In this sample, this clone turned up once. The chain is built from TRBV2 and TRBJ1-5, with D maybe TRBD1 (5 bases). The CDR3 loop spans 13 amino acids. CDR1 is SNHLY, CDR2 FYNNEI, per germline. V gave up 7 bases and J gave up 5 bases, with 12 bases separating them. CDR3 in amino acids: CASNRGGDQPQHF. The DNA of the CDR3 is TGTGCCAGCAACCGCGGAGGGGATCAGCCCCAGCATTTT.